This T cell receptor beta chain derives from a study of blood T cell repertoires in COVID-19. Study-level background: From the United States, Italy and Spain came samples of acute and convalescent COVID-19.

Participants were aged roughly 18 to 90 years, lived in over 20 US areas, and enrolled virtually. Participants reported their clinical history, and cohort assignment relied on those reports. With 0 bases clipped from V and 8 bases from J, the junction kept 1 base outside the gene matches. This CDR3 is built from 15 residues. From germline, CDR1 is SGHVS and CDR2 FQNEAQ. In the source study's methods: Amplifying reference gene primers gave estimates of nucleated cell counts. Profiling relied on immunoSEQ multiplex PCR, and the TCRdb table lists in-frame clones only, not all of them. V and J calls and clone size follow that table, whereas D and trimming were derived from the DNA. The profile covers some 200,000 clones, with 82% appearing a single time and about 12% taken by the ten largest.

The sample taken for sequencing was PBMCs or T cells enriched from blood (not recorded which). This receptor was taken from a man in his forties who had recovered from COVID-19. The rearrangement uses TRBV7-8 and TRBJ1-4; 12 bases are shared with TRBD1. The CDR3 here is CASSLAGTGGEKLFF. Here the CDR3 DNA reads TGTGCCAGCAGCTTAGCCGGGACAGGGGGCGAAAAACTGTTTTTT.